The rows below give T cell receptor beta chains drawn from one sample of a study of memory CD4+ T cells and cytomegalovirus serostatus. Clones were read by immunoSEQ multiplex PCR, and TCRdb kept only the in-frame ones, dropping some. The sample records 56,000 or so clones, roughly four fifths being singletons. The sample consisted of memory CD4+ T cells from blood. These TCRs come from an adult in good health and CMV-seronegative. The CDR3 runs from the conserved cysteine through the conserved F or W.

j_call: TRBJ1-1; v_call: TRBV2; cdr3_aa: CASSRDRGNTEAFF
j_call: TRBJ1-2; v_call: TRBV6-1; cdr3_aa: CASSVASGGYTF
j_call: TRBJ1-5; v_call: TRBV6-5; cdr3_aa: CASSSGNRHQPQHF
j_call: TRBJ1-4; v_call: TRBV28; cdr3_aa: CASRLSGKNEKLFF
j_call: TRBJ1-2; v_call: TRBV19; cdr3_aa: CASSRTGTNYGYTF
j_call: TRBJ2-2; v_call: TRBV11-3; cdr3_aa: CASSLGDRATGELFF
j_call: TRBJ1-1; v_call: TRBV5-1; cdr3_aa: CASSLGYTEAFF
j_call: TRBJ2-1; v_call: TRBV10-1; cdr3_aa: CASSEGVGVVSLHNYNEQFF
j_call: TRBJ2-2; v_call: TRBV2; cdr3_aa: CASRATGNIHRGELFF
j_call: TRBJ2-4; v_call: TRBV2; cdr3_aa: CASRKTDSSRNIQYF
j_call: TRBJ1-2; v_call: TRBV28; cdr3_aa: CASSLLYRGFDGYTF
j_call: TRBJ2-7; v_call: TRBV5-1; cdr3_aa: CASSLGLANEQYF
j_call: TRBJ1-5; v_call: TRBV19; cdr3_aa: CASSSPGHSNQAQHF
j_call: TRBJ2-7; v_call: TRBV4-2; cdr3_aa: CASSLTGAQSAYEQYF
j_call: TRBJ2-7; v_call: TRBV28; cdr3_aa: CASSRPGWDKTYEQYF
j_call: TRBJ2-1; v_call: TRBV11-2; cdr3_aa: CASSSGLAGYNRYEQFF
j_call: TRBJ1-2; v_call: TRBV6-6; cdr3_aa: CASNSGNPNGYTF
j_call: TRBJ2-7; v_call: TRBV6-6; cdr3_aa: CASSPDRAYEQYF
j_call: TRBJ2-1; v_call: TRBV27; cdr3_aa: CASSLLTAGVPLGQFF
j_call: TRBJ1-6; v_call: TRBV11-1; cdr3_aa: CASSFRGLNSPLHF
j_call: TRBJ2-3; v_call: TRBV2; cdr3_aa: CASRGGARNTDTQYF
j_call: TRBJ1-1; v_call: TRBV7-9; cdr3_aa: CASSPQDRATTEAFF
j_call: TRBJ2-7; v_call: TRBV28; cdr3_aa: CASSFWRASYEQYF
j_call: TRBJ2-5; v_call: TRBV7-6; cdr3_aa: CASSPRLAGDQETQYF
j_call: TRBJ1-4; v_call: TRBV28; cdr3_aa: CASNPTGGEEKLFF
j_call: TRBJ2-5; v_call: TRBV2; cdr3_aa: CASSGGTDNETQYF
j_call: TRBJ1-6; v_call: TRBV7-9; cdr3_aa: CASSSETGEGSPLHF
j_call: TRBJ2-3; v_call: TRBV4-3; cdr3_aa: CASSPGLAGGPGDTQYF
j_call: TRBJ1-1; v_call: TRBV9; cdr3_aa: CASSELQGLTEAFF
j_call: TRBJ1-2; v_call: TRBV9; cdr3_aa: CASSGGTNYGYTF
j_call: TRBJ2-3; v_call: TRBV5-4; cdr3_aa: CASSSWGGATDTQYF
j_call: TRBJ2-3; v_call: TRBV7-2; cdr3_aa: CASSFLAGAGDTQYF
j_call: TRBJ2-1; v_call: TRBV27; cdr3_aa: CASKEGGNSYNEQFF
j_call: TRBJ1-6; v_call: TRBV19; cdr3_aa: CASSIDLDWGIRSPLHF
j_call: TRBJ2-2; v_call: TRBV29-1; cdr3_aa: CSVEFRDRNTGELFF
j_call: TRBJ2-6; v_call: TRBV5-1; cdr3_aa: CASSWRQGSSGANVLTF
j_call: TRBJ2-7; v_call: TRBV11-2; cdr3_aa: CASSHSHGYEQYF
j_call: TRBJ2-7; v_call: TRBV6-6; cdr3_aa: CASSPSLAGLYEQYF
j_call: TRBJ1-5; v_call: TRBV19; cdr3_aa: CATDTAFSNQPQHF
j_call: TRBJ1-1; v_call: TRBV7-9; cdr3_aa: CASSFEGKGGAFF
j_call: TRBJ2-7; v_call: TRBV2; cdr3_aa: CASRDWTGAYEQYF
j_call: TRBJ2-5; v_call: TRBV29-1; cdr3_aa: CSVVVQEETQYF
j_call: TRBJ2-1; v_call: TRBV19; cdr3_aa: CASRLVANSNEQFF
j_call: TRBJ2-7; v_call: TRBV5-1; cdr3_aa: CASSFESGTAWYF
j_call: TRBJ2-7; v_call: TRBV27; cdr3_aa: CASSLVAGSSSYEQYF
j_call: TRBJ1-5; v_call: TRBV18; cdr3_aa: CASSPTQNQPQHF
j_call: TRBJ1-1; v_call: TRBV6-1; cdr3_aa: CASSGRLNTEAFF
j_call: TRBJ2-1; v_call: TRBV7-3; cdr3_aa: CASSSGLAGSYNEQFF
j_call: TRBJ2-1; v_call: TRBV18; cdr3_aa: CASSPLGAGLGGRQNEQFF
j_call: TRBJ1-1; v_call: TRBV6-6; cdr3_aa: CASSYSRGNTEAFF
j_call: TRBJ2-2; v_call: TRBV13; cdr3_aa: CASSARTGRTGELFF
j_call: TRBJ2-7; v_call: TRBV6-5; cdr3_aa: CASSLEGQGYEQYF
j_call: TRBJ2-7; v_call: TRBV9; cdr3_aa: CASSVNPTGFYEQYF
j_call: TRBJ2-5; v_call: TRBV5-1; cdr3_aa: CASRPGATVGTQYF
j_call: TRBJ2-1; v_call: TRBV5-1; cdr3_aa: CASSPLEGQDRMRVYNEQFF
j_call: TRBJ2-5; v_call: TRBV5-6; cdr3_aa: CASSPLTSGSQETQYF
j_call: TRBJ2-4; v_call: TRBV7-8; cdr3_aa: CASSRELGGNIQYF
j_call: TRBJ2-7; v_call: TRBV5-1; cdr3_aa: CASSSGLAYEQYF
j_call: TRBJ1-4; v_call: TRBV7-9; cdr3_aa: CASSPTGLANEKLFF
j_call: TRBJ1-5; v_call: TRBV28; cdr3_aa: CASSSPTASLWQPQHF